The next 14 T cell receptor beta chains were all read from a single sample in a study of cytomegalovirus exposure and HLA in healthy donors. Sequencing used immunoSEQ multiplex PCR; TCRdb keeps in-frame clones, though not all of them. This table holds under 150,000 clones, around nine tenths found once. Sequencing was performed on PBMCs. The source of these receptors is a young man in good health and CMV-seropositive.

This clone was found once. The rearrangement links TRBV27 to TRBJ1-6; D gene unclear. This CDR3 spans 13 amino acids. V shed 0 bases and J shed 7 bases, with 4 bases lying between them. Germline assignment: CDR1 MNHEY and CDR2 SMNVEV (reference sequence). The CDR3 protein is CASSLSPNSPLHF. In DNA form, the CDR3 reads TGTGCCAGCAGTTTATCCCCGAATTCACCCCTCCACTTT.

The V gene is TRBV7-9, the J gene TRBJ2-7; D ambiguous. The CDR3 contains 12 residues. Trimming pared 4 bases from V and 4 bases from J, leaving 8 bases between. Germline lookup yields CDR1 SEHNR and CDR2 FQNEAQ (reference sequence). The CDR3 here is CASSSVKYEQYF. The CDR3 DNA follows: TGTGCCAGCAGCTCGGTAAAATACGAGCAGTACTTC.

The chain links TRBV9 to TRBJ1-1; TRBD1 matches at 7 bases. CDR3 length equals 14 residues. Trimming at V came to 0 bases and at J to 7 bases, leaving 6 bases not matched to a gene. Germline V gene data show CDR1 as SGDLS and CDR2 as YYNGEE. Here the CDR3 DNA reads TGTGCCAGCAGCGTAGCGACCAGGGGGAGTGAAGCTTTCTTT. Translation gives CASSVATRGSEAFF.

CDR3: CASSLGDIATDTQYF. The CDR3 nucleotides are TGCGCCAGCAGCTTGGGGGACATAGCCACAGATACGCAGTATTTT. This chain joins TRBV5-1 and TRBJ2-3; D is perhaps TRBD1 (6 bases). Germline CDR1 SGHRS, CDR2 YFSETQ. Trimming pared 0 bases from V and 2 bases from J, leaving 10 bases between. This CDR3 has 15 amino acids.

This clone is medium-sized in the sample. The chain joins TRBV19 to TRBJ1-2; 7 bases align to TRBD1. Germline assignment: CDR1 LNHDA and CDR2 SQIVND (reference sequence). V gave up 6 bases and J gave up 5 bases; unmatched junction bases: 9. CDR3 length: 14 residues. The DNA of the CDR3 is TGTGCCAGTAGAAGGGGACAGAAACGTTATGGCTACACCTTC. Translated, it gives CASRRGQKRYGYTF.

This chain uses TRBV28 with TRBJ2-2, with 7 bases aligning to TRBD1. Germline CDR1 MDHEN, CDR2 SYDVKM. This CDR3 has 17 residues. The V and J ends lost 3 bases and 5 bases, in that order; junction bases with no gene match: 12. CDR3 residues: CASSFEGASPRTGELFF. The CDR3 bases are TGTGCCAGCAGTTTTGAGGGGGCCAGCCCAAGGACCGGGGAGCTGTTTTTT.

The CDR3 DNA reads TGTGCCAGCAGCTTAAAAATAGCGAGTAGCTACGAGCAGTACTTC. Encoded protein: CASSLKIASSYEQYF. This chain links TRBV5-8 with TRBJ2-7; D is perhaps TRBD2 (5 bases). The CDR3 has 15 residues. The V end lost 2 bases, the J end lost 3 bases, and 15 bases lay between the germline ends. CDR1 and CDR2 from the germline V gene are SGHTS and YDEGEE.

The chain couples TRBV5-1 to TRBJ2-2, with D possibly matching TRBD2 (5 bases). This CDR3 spans 15 amino acids. Between the trimmed V and J ends, which lost 4 bases and 3 bases, there was a span of 13 bases. Germline V gene sequence: CDR1 SGHRS, CDR2 YFSETQ. This CDR3 is CASSGPRGYTGELFF. Written as DNA, the CDR3 is TGCGCCAGCAGCGGACCTCGAGGGTACACCGGGGAGCTGTTTTTT.

The chain carries TRBV7-6 and TRBJ2-7, with TRBD2 matching 13 bases. The V and J ends lost 3 bases and 2 bases, in that order; junction bases with no gene match: 1. The CDR3 runs 15 residues. From germline, CDR1 is SGHVS and CDR2 FNYEAQ. CDR3 sequence: CASSFGTSGAYEQYF. CDR3 DNA sequence: TGTGCCAGCAGCTTCGGGACTAGCGGGGCCTACGAGCAGTACTTC.

Here the CDR3 reads CATTGVKNGELFF. The DNA of the CDR3 is TGTGCCACCACAGGGGTAAAGAACGGGGAGCTGTTTTTT. The chain employs TRBV10-3 and TRBJ2-2, with 7 bases fitting TRBD1. Germline CDR1 is ENHRY and CDR2 is SYGVKD. This CDR3 spans 13 amino acids. J was trimmed by 7 bases and V by 10 bases; bases with no gene match: 9.

The V and J genes are TRBV13 and TRBJ2-2; D not certain. The CDR3 loop spans 13 amino acids. V was shortened by 7 bases and J by 1 base, with 7 bases between the two germline ends. Germline lookup yields CDR1 PRHDT and CDR2 FYEKMQ (reference sequence). The CDR3 nucleotides are TGTGCCAGCACAGGCAGGAACACCGGGGAGCTGTTTTTT. Translation gives CASTGRNTGELFF.

This sequence joins TRBV19 and TRBJ2-7, with 8 bases lining up with TRBD1. The CDR3 runs 13 residues. The junction had 3 bases not matched to a gene; V was cut back by 1 base and J by 7 bases. Germline values: CDR1 LNHDA, CDR2 SQIVND (reference sequence). The CDR3 bases are TGTGCCAGTAGTATAGGGACAGGGCGGGAGCAGTACTTC. Amino acids: CASSIGTGREQYF.

The V and J genes are TRBV5-4 and TRBJ2-3; the match to TRBD2 covers 7 bases. CDR3 length: 15 amino acids. Germline CDR1 is SGHNT and CDR2 is YYREEE (reference sequence). V shed 5 bases, J shed 0 bases, and the junction held 6 bases outside the gene matches. The CDR3, as DNA: TGTGCCAGCAGGCCGATGGGGGGGAGCACAGATACGCAGTATTTT. As protein: CASRPMGGSTDTQYF.

The chain carries TRBV18 and TRBJ2-5, with TRBD2 identical over 8 bases. CDR3 length: 15 residues. The germline gives CDR1 KGHSH, CDR2 LQKENI. Trimming cost V 3 bases and J 1 base; bases outside gene matches: 4. As DNA, the CDR3 is TGTGCCAGCTCACCTTATACTAGCGGCCAAGAGACCCAGTACTTC. This gives the protein CASSPYTSGQETQYF.